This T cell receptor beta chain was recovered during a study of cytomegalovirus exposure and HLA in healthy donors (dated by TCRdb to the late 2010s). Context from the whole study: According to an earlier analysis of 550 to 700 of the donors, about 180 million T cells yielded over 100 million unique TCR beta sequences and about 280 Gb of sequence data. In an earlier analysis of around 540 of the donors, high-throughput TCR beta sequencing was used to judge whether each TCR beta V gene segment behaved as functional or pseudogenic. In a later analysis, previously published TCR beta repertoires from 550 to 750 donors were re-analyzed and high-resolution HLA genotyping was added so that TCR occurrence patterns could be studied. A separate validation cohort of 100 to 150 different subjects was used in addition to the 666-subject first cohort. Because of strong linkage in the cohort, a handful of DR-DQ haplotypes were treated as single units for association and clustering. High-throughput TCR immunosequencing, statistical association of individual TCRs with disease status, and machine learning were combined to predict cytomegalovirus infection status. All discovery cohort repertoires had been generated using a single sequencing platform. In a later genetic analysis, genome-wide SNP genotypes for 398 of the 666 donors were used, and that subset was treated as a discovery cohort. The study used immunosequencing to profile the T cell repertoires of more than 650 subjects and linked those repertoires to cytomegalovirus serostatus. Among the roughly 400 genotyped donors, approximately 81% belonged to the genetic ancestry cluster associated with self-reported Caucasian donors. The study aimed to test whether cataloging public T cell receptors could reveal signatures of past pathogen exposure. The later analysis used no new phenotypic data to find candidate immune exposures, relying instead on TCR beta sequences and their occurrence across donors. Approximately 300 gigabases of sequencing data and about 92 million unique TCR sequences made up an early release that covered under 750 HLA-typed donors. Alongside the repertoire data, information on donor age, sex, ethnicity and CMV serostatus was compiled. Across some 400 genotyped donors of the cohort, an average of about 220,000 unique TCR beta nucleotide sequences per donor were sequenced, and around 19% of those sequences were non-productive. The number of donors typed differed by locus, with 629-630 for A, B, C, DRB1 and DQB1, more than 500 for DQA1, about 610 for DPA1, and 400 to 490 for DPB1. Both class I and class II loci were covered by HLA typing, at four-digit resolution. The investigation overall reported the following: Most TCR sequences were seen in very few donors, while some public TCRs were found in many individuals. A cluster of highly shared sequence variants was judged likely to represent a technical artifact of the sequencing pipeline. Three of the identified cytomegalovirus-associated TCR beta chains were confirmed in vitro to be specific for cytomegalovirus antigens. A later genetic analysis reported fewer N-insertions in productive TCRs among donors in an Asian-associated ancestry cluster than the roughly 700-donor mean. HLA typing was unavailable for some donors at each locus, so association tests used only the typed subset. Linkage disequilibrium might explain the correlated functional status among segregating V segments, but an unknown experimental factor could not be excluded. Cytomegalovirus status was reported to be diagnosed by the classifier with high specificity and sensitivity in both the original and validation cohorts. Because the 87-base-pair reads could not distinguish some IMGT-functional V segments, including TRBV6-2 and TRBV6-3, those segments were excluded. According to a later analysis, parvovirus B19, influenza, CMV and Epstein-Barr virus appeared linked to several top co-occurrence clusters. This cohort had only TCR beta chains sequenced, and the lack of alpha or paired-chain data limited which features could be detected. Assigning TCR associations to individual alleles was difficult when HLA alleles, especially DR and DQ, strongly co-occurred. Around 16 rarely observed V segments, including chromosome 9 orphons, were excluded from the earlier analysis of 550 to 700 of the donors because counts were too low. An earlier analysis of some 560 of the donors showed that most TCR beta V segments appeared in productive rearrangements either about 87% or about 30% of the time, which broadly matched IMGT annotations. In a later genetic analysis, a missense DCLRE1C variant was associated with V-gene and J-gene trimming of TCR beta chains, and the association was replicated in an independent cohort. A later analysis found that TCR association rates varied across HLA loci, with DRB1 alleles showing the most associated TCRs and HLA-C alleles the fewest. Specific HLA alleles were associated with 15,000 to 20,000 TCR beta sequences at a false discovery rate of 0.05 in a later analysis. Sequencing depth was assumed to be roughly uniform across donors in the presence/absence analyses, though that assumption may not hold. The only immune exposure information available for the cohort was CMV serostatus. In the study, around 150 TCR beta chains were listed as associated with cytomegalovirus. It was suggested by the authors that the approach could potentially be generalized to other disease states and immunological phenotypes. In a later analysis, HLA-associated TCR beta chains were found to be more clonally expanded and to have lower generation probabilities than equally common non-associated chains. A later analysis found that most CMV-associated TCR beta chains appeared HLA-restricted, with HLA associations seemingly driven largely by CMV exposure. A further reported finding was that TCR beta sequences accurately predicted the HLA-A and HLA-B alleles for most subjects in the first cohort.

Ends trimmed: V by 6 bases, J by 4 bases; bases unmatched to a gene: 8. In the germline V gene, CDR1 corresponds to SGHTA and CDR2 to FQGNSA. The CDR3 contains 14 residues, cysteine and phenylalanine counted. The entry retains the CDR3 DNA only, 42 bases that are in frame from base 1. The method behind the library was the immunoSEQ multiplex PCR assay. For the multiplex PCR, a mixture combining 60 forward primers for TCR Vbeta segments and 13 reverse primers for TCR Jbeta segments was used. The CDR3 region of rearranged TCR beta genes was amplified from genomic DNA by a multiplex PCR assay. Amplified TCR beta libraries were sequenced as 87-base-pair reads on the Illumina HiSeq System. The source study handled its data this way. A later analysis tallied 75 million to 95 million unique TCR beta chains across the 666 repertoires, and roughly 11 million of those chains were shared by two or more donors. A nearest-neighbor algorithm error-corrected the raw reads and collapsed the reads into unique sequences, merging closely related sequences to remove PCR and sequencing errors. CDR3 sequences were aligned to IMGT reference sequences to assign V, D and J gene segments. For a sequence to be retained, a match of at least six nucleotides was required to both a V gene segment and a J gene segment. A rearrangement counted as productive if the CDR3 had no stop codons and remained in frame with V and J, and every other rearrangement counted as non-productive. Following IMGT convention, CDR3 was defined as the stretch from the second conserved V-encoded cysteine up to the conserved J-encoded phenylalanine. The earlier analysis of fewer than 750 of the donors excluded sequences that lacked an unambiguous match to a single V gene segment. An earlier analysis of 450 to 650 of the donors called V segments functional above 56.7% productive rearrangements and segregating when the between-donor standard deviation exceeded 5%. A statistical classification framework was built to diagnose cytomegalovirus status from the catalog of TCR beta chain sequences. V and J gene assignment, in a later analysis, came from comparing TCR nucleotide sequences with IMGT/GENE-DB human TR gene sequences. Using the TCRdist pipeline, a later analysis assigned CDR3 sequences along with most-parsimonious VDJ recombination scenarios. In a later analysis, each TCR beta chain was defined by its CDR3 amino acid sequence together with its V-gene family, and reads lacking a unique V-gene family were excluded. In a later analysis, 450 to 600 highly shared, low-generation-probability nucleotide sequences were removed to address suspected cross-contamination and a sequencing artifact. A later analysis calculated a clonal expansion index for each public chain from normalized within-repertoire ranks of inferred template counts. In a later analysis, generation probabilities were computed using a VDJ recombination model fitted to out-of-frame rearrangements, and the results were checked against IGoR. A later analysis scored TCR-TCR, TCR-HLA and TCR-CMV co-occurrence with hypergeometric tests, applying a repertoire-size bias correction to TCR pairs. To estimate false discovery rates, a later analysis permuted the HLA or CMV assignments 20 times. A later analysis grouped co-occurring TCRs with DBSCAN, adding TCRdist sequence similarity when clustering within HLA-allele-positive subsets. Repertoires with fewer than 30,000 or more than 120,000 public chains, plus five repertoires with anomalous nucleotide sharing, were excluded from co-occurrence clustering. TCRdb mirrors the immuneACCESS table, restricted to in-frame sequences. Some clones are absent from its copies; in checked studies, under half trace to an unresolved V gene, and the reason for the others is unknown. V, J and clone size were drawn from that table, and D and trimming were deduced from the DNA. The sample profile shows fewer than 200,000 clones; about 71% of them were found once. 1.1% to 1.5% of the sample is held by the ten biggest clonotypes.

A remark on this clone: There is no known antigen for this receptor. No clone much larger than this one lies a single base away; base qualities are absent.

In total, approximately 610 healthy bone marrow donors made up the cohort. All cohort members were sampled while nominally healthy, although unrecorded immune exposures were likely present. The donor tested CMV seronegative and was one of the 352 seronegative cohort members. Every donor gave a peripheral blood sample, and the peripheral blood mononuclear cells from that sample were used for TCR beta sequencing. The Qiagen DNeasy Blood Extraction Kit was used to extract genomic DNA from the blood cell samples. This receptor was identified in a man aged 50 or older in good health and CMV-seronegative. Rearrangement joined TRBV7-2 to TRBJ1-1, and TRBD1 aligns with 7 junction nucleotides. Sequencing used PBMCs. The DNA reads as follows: TGTGCCAGCAGATTTACAGGGGTCGGCACTGAAGCTTTCTTT. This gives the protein CASRFTGVGTEAFF. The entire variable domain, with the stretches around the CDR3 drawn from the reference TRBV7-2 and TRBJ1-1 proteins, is GAGVSQSPSNKVTEKGKDVELRCDPISGHTALYWYRQSLGQGLEFLIYFQGNSAPDKSGLPSDRFSAERTGGSVSTLTIQRTQQEDSAVYLCASRFTGVGTEAFFGQGTRLTVV.